A single sample gave rise to the 20 T cell receptor beta chains below, sequenced in a study of OX40 agonist ivuxolimab in advanced cancers. TCRdb's copy holds only in-frame clones and misses some; the assay was immunoSEQ multiplex PCR. The sample has 15,000 to 20,000 clones; approximately 79% are singletons. Source: CD4+ or CD8+ T cells sorted from blood, taken in a trial of the OX40 agonist ivuxolimab. These receptors were obtained from an adult with an advanced solid tumor such as melanoma, head and neck, liver or kidney cancer.

This clone was found a few times. This rearrangement joins TRBV4-1 to TRBJ1-5; D remains unclear. V was clipped by 0 bases and J by 4 bases, with 7 bases between them. Germline-derived CDR1 and CDR2 are MGHRA and YSYEKL. The CDR3 runs to 14 residues. CDR3 protein: CASSQERFNQPQHF. The CDR3 region has the DNA TGCGCCAGCAGCCAAGAGAGGTTTAATCAGCCCCAGCATTTT.

The V and J genes are TRBV11-2 and TRBJ2-7; tentative D call: TRBD1 (6 bases). Germline assignment: CDR1 SGHAT and CDR2 FQNNGV. The CDR3 length is 13 residues. Trimming cost V 1 base and J 7 bases, with 11 bases left between them. The CDR3 here is CASSLGTVVEQYF. Here the CDR3 DNA reads TGTGCCAGCAGCTTAGGGACAGTCGTAGAGCAGTACTTC. The full variable domain, with the rest looked up from reference TRBV11-2 and TRBJ2-7, is EAGVAQSPRYKIIEKRQSVAFWCNPISGHATLYWYQQILGQGPKLLIQFQNNGVVDDSQLPKDRFSAERLKGVDSTLKIQPAKLEDSAVYLCASSLGTVVEQYFGPGTRLTVT.

This chain links TRBV2 with TRBJ1-2; D possibly corresponds to TRBD1 (6 bases). Germline V lookup: CDR1 SNHLY, CDR2 FYNNEI. The length of the CDR3 is 16 residues. V gave up 5 bases and J gave up 4 bases, with 20 bases separating them. The CDR3 nucleotides read TGTGCCAGCAGTTTACAGGGAACCCCCTGGTTCTATGGCTACACCTTC. Amino acid sequence: CASSLQGTPWFYGYTF.

The CDR3 reads CASSPKNGSINQPQHF. For the CDR3, the DNA is TGTGCCAGCAGCCCGAAGAACGGGAGTATTAATCAGCCCCAGCATTTT. The chain employs TRBV7-9 and TRBJ1-5, with D uncertain. Trimming stripped 5 bases from V and 4 bases from J, with 18 bases between. The CDR3 sequence is 16 residues long. From germline, CDR1 is SEHNR and CDR2 FQNEAQ (reference sequence).

This clone was observed once. The CDR3 here is CATSRPGLSITGELFF. CDR3 nucleotides: TGTGCCACCAGCAGACCGGGACTGTCGATCACCGGGGAGCTGTTTTTT. The chain carries TRBV15 and TRBJ2-2; the D gene is possibly TRBD2 (6 bases). This CDR3 contains 16 residues. V lost 2 bases and J 4 bases, leaving 14 bases between the germline ends. The germline V gene encodes CDR1 LNHNV and CDR2 YYDKDF (reference sequence).

The gene calls are TRBV2 and TRBJ2-7; D is perhaps TRBD1 or TRBD2 (5 bases each). Trimming removed 11 bases from V and 6 bases from J, with 17 bases in between. Germline values: CDR1 SNHLY, CDR2 FYNNEI. The CDR3 is 12 amino acids. The CDR3 spells CASLGTIGEQYF. The CDR3 DNA reads TGTGCCTCCCTGGGGACGATCGGCGAGCAGTACTTC.

The chain is built from TRBV11-2 and TRBJ2-3; D is unresolved. Germline CDR1 reads SGHAT; CDR2 reads FQNNGV. V shed 1 base and J shed 5 bases, with 4 bases lying between them. The CDR3 has 12 amino acids. The CDR3 region has the DNA TGTGCCAGCAGCTTAGGGATAGATACGCAGTATTTT. As protein: CASSLGIDTQYF.

This chain connects TRBV29-1 to TRBJ1-2; perhaps TRBD1 as D (5 bases). The V gene lost 8 bases and the J gene lost 5 bases, with 18 bases spanning the gap. Germline-derived CDR1 and CDR2 are SQVTM and ANQGSEA. The CDR3 covers 13 residues. The CDR3 DNA follows: TGCAGCTTTCGGGACCGTGAACTTTATGGCTACACCTTC. This translates into CSFRDRELYGYTF.

V gene TRBV5-5 combines with J gene TRBJ1-1, with D maybe TRBD1 (5 bases). V was clipped by 2 bases and J by 4 bases, with 9 bases between them. The germline CDR1 and CDR2 sequences are SGHKS and YYEKEE (reference sequence). The CDR3 sequence is 13 residues long. CDR3 loop: CASSFRGGTEAFF. The CDR3 bases are TGTGCCAGCAGCTTTAGGGGAGGCACTGAAGCTTTCTTT.

The chain recombines TRBV27 with TRBJ2-5, with 10 nucleotides matching TRBD2. The CDR3 consists of 15 residues. CDR1 and CDR2 from the germline V gene are MNHEY and SMNVEV (reference sequence). The V and J ends lost 2 bases and 9 bases, in that order; junction bases with no gene match: 9. CDR3 DNA sequence: TGTGCCAGCAGTTTACTTAGCGGGGGGTCGGTGGCCCAGTACTTC. The encoded protein is CASSLLSGGSVAQYF.

CDR3 loop: CASSPLDHLNTEAFF. The CDR3 DNA reads TGTGCCAGCAGTCCACTCGATCACCTGAACACTGAAGCTTTCTTT. The V gene is TRBV27, the J gene TRBJ1-1; D call uncertain. Germline values: CDR1 MNHEY, CDR2 SMNVEV (reference sequence). The V end lost 5 bases, the J end lost 0 bases, and 13 bases lay between the germline ends. CDR3 length: 15 amino acids.

This clone is a singleton in its sample. The chain links TRBV10-3 to TRBJ2-7; D call uncertain. Germline values: CDR1 ENHRY, CDR2 SYGVKD. Trimming stripped 0 bases from V and 0 bases from J, with 6 bases between. The CDR3 has 14 residues. The CDR3 is CAISESRRSYEQYF. The CDR3, as DNA: TGTGCCATCAGTGAGTCGCGGCGCTCCTACGAGCAGTACTTC.

The CDR3 region has the DNA TGTGCCAGCAGCCCATCGGCGTACCAAGAGACCCAGTACTTC. Encoded protein: CASSPSAYQETQYF. The chain couples TRBV27 to TRBJ2-5; no definite D call. CDR3 length equals 14 residues. V lost 6 bases to trimming and J lost 0 bases, with 11 bases between them. The germline V gene encodes CDR1 MNHEY and CDR2 SMNVEV (reference sequence).

The gene calls are TRBV27 and TRBJ1-2, with D possibly TRBD1 on 5 matching bases. Germline CDR1 and CDR2: MNHEY and SMNVEV (reference sequence). Trimming took off 5 bases at V and 10 bases at J, with 17 bases between the two ends. The CDR3 has 13 residues. CDR3 nucleotides: TGTGCCAGCAGTCCCCTCGGGACGATTTACTACACCTTC. This gives the protein CASSPLGTIYYTF.

The DNA for the CDR3 is TGTGCCAGCAGCTTGCCGACAGCTAACTATGGCTACACCTTC. This encodes CASSLPTANYGYTF. This chain links TRBV5-6 with TRBJ1-2; D might be TRBD1 (5 bases). The CDR3 sequence is 14 residues long. Germline values: CDR1 SGHDT, CDR2 YYEEEE. Trimming removed 1 base at V and 0 bases at J, with 7 bases between.

V gene TRBV18 combines with J gene TRBJ2-5; the D is unclear. This CDR3 comprises 14 residues. V was shortened by 6 bases and J by 1 base, with 12 bases between the two germline ends. The germline gives CDR1 KGHSH, CDR2 LQKENI. CDR3 in amino acids: CASSPDPPQETQYF. The CDR3 bases are TGTGCCAGCTCCCCGGACCCACCCCAAGAGACCCAGTACTTC. The full variable domain, in which reference TRBV18 and TRBJ2-5 provide the parts outside the CDR3, is NAGVMQNPRHLVRRRGQEARLRCSPMKGHSHVYWYRQLPEEGLKFMVYLQKENIIDESGMPKERFSAEFPKEGPSILRIQQVVRGDSAAYFCASSPDPPQETQYFGPGTRLLVL.

The rearrangement links TRBV27 to TRBJ2-7; 9 nucleotides match TRBD1. Germline-derived CDR1 and CDR2 are MNHEY and SMNVEV (reference sequence). The length of the CDR3 is 16 residues. V was pared by 6 bases and J by 6 bases, with 15 bases of the junction left unmatched. Here the CDR3 reads CASSPRDREYVGEQYF. CDR3 bases: TGTGCCAGCAGCCCGAGGGACAGGGAGTACGTTGGCGAGCAGTACTTC.

The rearrangement links TRBV2 to TRBJ1-5; no firm D call. The V end lost 8 bases, the J end lost 3 bases, and 17 bases lay between the germline ends. The CDR3 sequence is 15 residues long. Germline V gene data show CDR1 as SNHLY and CDR2 as FYNNEI. The CDR3 DNA reads TGTGCCAGCGCTAGGACCGAGGTGGCCAATCAGCCCCAGCATTTT. It yields the protein CASARTEVANQPQHF.

The gene calls are TRBV5-4 and TRBJ2-2; D not certain. The CDR3 runs 15 residues. V lost 0 bases, J lost 1 base, and 7 bases lay in between. Looked up from germline, CDR1 is SGHNT and CDR2 is YYREEE (reference sequence). CDR3 sequence (DNA): TGTGCCAGCAGCTTGGGCTGGGGGAACACCGGGGAGCTGTTTTTT. It is translated as CASSLGWGNTGELFF.

The chain employs TRBV6-1 and TRBJ1-1; D remains ambiguous. The CDR3 runs 15 residues. V was clipped by 5 bases and J by 6 bases, with 19 bases between them. Germline V gene lookup returns CDR1 MNHNS and CDR2 SASEGT. The CDR3 protein is CASSPRTGETPEAFF. CDR3 coding DNA: TGTGCCAGCAGTCCACGGACGGGAGAGACGCCTGAAGCTTTCTTT.